Each of the 18 T cell receptor beta chains below was sequenced from the same sample in a study of T-cell memory formation after mild COVID-19. TCRdb redid the calling of the 5' RACE reads with MiXCR, one entry per CDR3 protein. The sample records about 140,000 distinct CDR3 sequences, 14% being singletons. Input material: PBMCs or a T cell subset sorted from them (not recorded which). The receptors here all came from an adult woman who had mild COVID-19 (a few samples of this study predate the infection). Cell type and time point are not known.

V and J are TRBV29-1 and TRBJ2-7; D is perhaps TRBD2 (5 bases). This CDR3 contains 13 residues. Trimming pared 1 base from V and 7 bases from J, leaving 14 bases between. Germline CDR1 and CDR2: SQVTM and ANQGSEA. The CDR3 loop is CSVEGPGREEQYF. CDR3 bases: TGCAGCGTTGAAGGCCCAGGCCGGGAAGAGCAGTACTTC.

The chain employs TRBV6-6 and TRBJ1-5; D possibly corresponds to TRBD1 (6 bases). The CDR3 is 16 amino acids. Germline V gives CDR1 MNHNY, CDR2 SVGAGI (reference sequence). V lost 2 bases, J lost 0 bases, and 11 bases lay in between. Here the CDR3 reads CASSYDRNYSNQPQHF. The CDR3 DNA follows: TGTGCCAGCAGTTACGACAGGAATTATAGCAATCAGCCCCAGCATTTT.

A few counts support this clonotype. This chain links TRBV29-1 with TRBJ2-5, with D perhaps given as TRBD1 or TRBD2 (6 bases each). CDR1 is SQVTM and CDR2 is ANQGSEA in the germline V gene. This CDR3 contains 11 residues. Trimming cost V 7 bases and J 4 bases, with 10 bases left between them. CDR3 coding DNA: TGCAGCGGAGGAGGGGGAGAGACCCAGTACTTC. It encodes CSGGGGETQYF.

The rearrangement links TRBV7-2 to TRBJ2-3, with 8 positions matching TRBD1. CDR3 size: 18 residues. The V gene's germline CDR1 is SGHTA and CDR2 FQGNSA. V trimming: 3 bases; J trimming: 5 bases; junction bases outside the gene matches: 16. The CDR3 loop is CASSFPPTGTGLQDTQYF. The CDR3, as DNA: TGTGCCAGCAGCTTCCCCCCAACCGGGACAGGACTGCAAGATACGCAGTATTTT.

This clonotype was seen a few times. V and J are TRBV4-3 and TRBJ2-7; the match to TRBD2 covers 11 bases. This CDR3 contains 15 residues. V dropped 5 bases and J dropped 1; count of bases not matched to a gene: 4. CDR1 is LGHNA, CDR2 YSLEER, per germline. CDR3 DNA: TGCGCCAGCAGCATATCTAGCGGGAGGTCCTACGAGCAGTACTTC. This sequence encodes CASSISSGRSYEQYF.

This chain links TRBV4-3 with TRBJ2-3; 8 bases are a match to TRBD1. CDR1 is LGHNA and CDR2 is YSLEER in the germline V gene. CDR3 size: 17 residues. V shed 1 base and J 6 bases; nucleotides not matched to a gene: 12. In DNA form, the CDR3 reads TGCGCCAGCAGCCAAGCCGGGACAGGCACTAGAGAGGATACGCAGTATTTT. It specifies CASSQAGTGTREDTQYF.

The genes are TRBV2 and TRBJ2-5, with D perhaps TRBD2 (5 bases). The CDR3 contains 14 residues. V was cut by 3 bases and J by 5 bases, with 13 bases left in between. Germline CDR1 reads SNHLY; CDR2 reads FYNNEI. The DNA for the CDR3 is TGTGCCAGCAGTGACGACGAGGGTTGGGAGACCCAGTACTTC. Translating gives CASSDDEGWETQYF.

This clonotype turned up a few times. This rearrangement joins TRBV19 to TRBJ2-7; TRBD1 is a possible D gene (6 bases). This CDR3 region has 14 residues. The germline V gene encodes CDR1 LNHDA and CDR2 SQIVND (reference sequence). Trimming removed 5 bases at V and 0 bases at J, with 11 bases between. In DNA, the CDR3 is TGTGCCAGTAGTTGGGGGCCGTTCTCCTACGAGCAGTACTTC. Amino acid sequence: CASSWGPFSYEQYF.

In its sample, this clonotype was seen a few times. This chain links TRBV19 with TRBJ1-6; maybe TRBD1 (5 bases). CDR3 length: 11 residues. The germline CDR1 and CDR2 sequences are LNHDA and SQIVND (reference sequence). Trimming removed 2 bases from V and 16 bases from J, with 9 bases in between. The CDR3 sequence is CASSIRGQLHF. In DNA form, the CDR3 reads TGTGCCAGTAGTATACGAGGACAACTCCACTTT.

This clonotype was observed a handful of times. The rearrangement uses TRBV12-3 or TRBV12-4 and TRBJ2-4; the match to TRBD2 covers 7 bases. Germline trimming cut 3 bases from V and 7 bases from J; bases unmatched to any gene: 0. The CDR3 loop spans 12 amino acids. In nucleotides, the CDR3 is TGTGCCAGCAGTTTCGGGGGGAACATTCAGTACTTC. Protein sequence: CASSFGGNIQYF.

The chain uses TRBV20-1 and TRBJ2-1; weak D call: TRBD2 (6 bases). CDR1 and CDR2 from the germline V gene are DFQATT and SNEGSKA (reference sequence). This CDR3 is built from 14 residues. CDR3 amino acids: CSAGGAALYNEQFF. CDR3 sequence (DNA): TGCAGCGCCGGCGGGGCGGCCCTTTACAATGAGCAGTTCTTC.

J is TRBJ2-7 and V is TRBV27, with D hard to call. V lost 7 bases, J lost 6 bases, and 7 bases lay in between. The CDR3 is made up of 10 amino acids. Germline V gene data show CDR1 as MNHEY and CDR2 as SMNVEV (reference sequence). The CDR3 sequence is CASTATEQYF. CDR3 sequence (DNA): TGTGCCAGCACCGCCACCGAGCAGTACTTC.

This clonotype showed up just a few times. The genes are TRBV12-3 or TRBV12-4 and TRBJ2-7; D possibly corresponds to TRBD2 (7 bases). V was cut by 6 bases and J by 7 bases, with 16 bases left in between. The CDR3 has 13 amino acids. The chain's CDR3 is CASSDRGAPEQYF. Here the CDR3 DNA reads TGTGCCAGCAGCGACCGGGGGGCCCCAGAGCAGTACTTC.

The table lists this clonotype with a few counts. V and J are TRBV15 and TRBJ2-5, with D perhaps TRBD2 (7 bases). Trimming took off 11 bases at V and 9 bases at J, with 19 bases between the two ends. The CDR3 is made up of 12 amino acids. Germline V gene lookup returns CDR1 LNHNV and CDR2 YYDKDF (reference sequence). The CDR3 reads CAVGGLNGAQYF. The CDR3 region has the DNA TGTGCCGTCGGGGGGCTAAACGGGGCCCAGTACTTC. Full variable domain (rest looked up from reference TRBV15 and TRBJ2-5): DAMVIQNPRYQVTQFGKPVTLSCSQTLNHNVMYWYQQKSSQAPKLLFHYYDKDFNNEADTPDNFQSRRPNTSFCFLDIRSPGLGDTAMYLCAVGGLNGAQYFGPGTRLLVL.

The chain joins TRBV7-9 to TRBJ2-2, with D possibly being TRBD1 (5 bases). V dropped 5 bases and J dropped 2 bases, with 15 bases sitting between them. Germline V gene lookup returns CDR1 SEHNR and CDR2 FQNEAQ (reference sequence). This CDR3 contains 16 residues. The CDR3 loop is CASSPPGRVNTGELFF. For the CDR3, the DNA is TGTGCCAGCAGCCCCCCCGGCAGGGTAAACACCGGGGAGCTGTTTTTT.

This rearrangement joins TRBV7-9 to TRBJ1-2; 8 bases line up with TRBD1. The CDR3 covers 14 residues. V lost 1 base and J lost 6; bases outside the gene matches: 4. Germline CDR1 is SEHNR and CDR2 is FQNEAQ (reference sequence). CDR3 residues: CASSLGPGGNGYTF. Written as DNA, the CDR3 is TGTGCCAGCAGCTTAGGACCAGGGGGCAATGGCTACACCTTC.

This clonotype was counted only a few times. This chain uses TRBV7-6 with TRBJ2-1, with TRBD2 as a possible D gene (6 bases). The CDR3 consists of 15 residues. Trimming left V 6 bases short and J 4 bases short, with 16 bases between. Looked up from germline, CDR1 is SGHVS and CDR2 is FNYEAQ. CDR3: CASRPSLAGYNEQFF. DNA for the CDR3: TGTGCCAGCAGGCCGTCCCTGGCGGGGTACAATGAGCAGTTCTTC.

The chain combines TRBV29-1 with TRBJ1-2, with TRBD1 identical over 7 bases. The V gene end was trimmed by 8 bases and the J gene end by 6 bases; junction bases not matched to a gene: 6. The CDR3 spans 11 residues. Per the germline V gene, CDR1 is SQVTM and CDR2 is ANQGSEA. The CDR3, as DNA: TGCAGCACGCGACAGGGTGATGGCTACACCTTC. It yields the protein CSTRQGDGYTF. Complete variable domain (other parts from reference TRBV29-1 and TRBJ1-2): SAVISQKPSRDICQRGTSLTIQCQVDSQVTMMFWYRQQPGQSLTLIATANQGSEATYESGFVIDKFPISRPNLTFSTLTVSNMSPEDSSIYLCSTRQGDGYTFGSGTRLTVV.